This TCR beta chain was profiled in a study of cytomegalovirus exposure and HLA in healthy donors. Study-wide points: Among the sequence variants, a highly shared cluster was likely an artifact of sequencing. Analysis was performed later, and it showed HLA-associated TCR beta chains to be more clonally expanded than equally common others. Associated with cytomegalovirus, according to the listing, were around 170 TCR beta chains. It emerged from a later analysis that several of the most significant clusters appeared to be linked to common viral pathogens.

To note about this clone: What it binds is unknown.

Amplification used 60 Vbeta primers and 13 Jbeta primers. Assay: immunoSEQ multiplex PCR; the TCRdb copy retains only in-frame clones and omits some. The table has some 110,000 clones, less than 80% seen once. Germline V gives CDR1 SGHTA, CDR2 FQGTGA. Unmatched junction bases numbered 6, after V lost 4 bases and J lost 4 bases. The CDR3 has 15 amino acids. Sequencing input: PBMCs. J is TRBJ2-3 and V is TRBV7-3, with 9 bases matching TRBD2. The clonotype was recovered from a middle-aged woman in good health and CMV-seropositive. In nucleotides, the CDR3 is TGTGCCAGCAGCTCTTTAGCGGGAGTTGCAGATACGCAGTATTTT. Its protein product is CASSSLAGVADTQYF.